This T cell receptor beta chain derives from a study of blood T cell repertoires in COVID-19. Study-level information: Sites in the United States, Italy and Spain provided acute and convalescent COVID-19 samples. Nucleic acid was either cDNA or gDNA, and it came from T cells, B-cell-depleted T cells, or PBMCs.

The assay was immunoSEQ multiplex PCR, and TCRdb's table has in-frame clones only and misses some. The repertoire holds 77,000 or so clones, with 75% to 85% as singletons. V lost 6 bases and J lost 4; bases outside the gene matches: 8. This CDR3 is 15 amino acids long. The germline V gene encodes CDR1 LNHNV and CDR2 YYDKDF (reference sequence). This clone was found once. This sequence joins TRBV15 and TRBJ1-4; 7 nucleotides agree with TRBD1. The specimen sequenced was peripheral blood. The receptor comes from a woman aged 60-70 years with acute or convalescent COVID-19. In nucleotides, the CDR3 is TGTGCCACCAGAGCCGGGACAGTGATTAATGAAAAACTGTTTTTT. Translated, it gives CATRAGTVINEKLFF.